One and the same sample provided the 11 T cell receptor beta chains below, sequenced in a study of T cell responses to AZD1222 COVID-19 vaccine. Generated by immunoSEQ multiplex PCR, the TCRdb table keeps only in-frame clones and is missing some. The data hold 180,000 or so clones, with about 93% observed a single time. The sequencing used peripheral blood, collected 28 days after the second dose of the MenACWY control vaccine. The receptors shown here come from an adult who received the MenACWY meningococcal vaccine as a control.

J is TRBJ1-2 and V is TRBV6-5, with D hard to call. The CDR3 extends over 14 amino acids. V lost 8 bases to trimming and J lost 1 base, with 14 bases between them. The germline gives CDR1 MNHEY, CDR2 SVGAGI. The CDR3 nucleotides are TGTGCCAGCTCACGGTCGTCGGGTAACTATGGCTACACCTTC. It specifies CASSRSSGNYGYTF.

This rearrangement joins TRBV28 to TRBJ1-2, with D unclear. There are 11 residues in the CDR3. Trimming cost V 8 bases and J 1 base, with 5 bases left between them. The germline CDR1 and CDR2 sequences are MDHEN and SYDVKM. DNA for the CDR3: TGTGCCAGCGGATTTAACTATGGCTACACCTTC. Translated: CASGFNYGYTF.

The chain recombines TRBV24-1 with TRBJ2-5; 9 bases line up with TRBD2. The CDR3 is 16 residues long. Germline V gene data show CDR1 as KGHDR and CDR2 as SFDVKD. V gave up 4 bases and J gave up 2 bases; unmatched junction bases: 7. CDR3 sequence (DNA): TGTGCCACCAGTGAAGGTAGCGGGGGAGTACAAGAGACCCAGTACTTC. Translation gives CATSEGSGGVQETQYF.

The CDR3 here is CASSPHPRVSNTGELFF. CDR3 coding DNA: TGTGCCAGCTCACCACACCCCCGGGTCTCTAACACCGGGGAGCTGTTTTTT. The chain recombines TRBV18 with TRBJ2-2; no clear D gene. V lost 1 base, J lost 2 bases, and 14 bases lay in between. CDR1 is KGHSH and CDR2 is LQKENI in the germline V gene. The CDR3 totals 17 residues.

The CDR3 sequence is CASSSGTGTLDTEAFF. The CDR3 nucleotides are TGTGCCAGCAGCTCAGGGACAGGTACCTTAGACACTGAAGCTTTCTTT. J is TRBJ1-1 and V is TRBV7-9; 8 bases agree with TRBD1. The CDR3 has 16 amino acids. The germline V gene has CDR1 SEHNR and CDR2 FQNEAQ (reference sequence). The junction had 10 bases not matched to a gene; V was cut back by 4 bases and J by 3 bases.

The sample holds one count of this clone. This chain uses TRBV13 with TRBJ2-4, with TRBD1 as a possible D gene (6 bases). This CDR3 has 13 residues. V gave up 5 bases and J gave up 7 bases, with 12 bases separating them. Germline V gene lookup returns CDR1 PRHDT and CDR2 FYEKMQ (reference sequence). CDR3 sequence: CASSHRVVNIQYF. The CDR3 DNA sequence: TGTGCCAGCAGCCACAGGGTAGTGAACATTCAGTACTTC.

The chain combines TRBV5-1 with TRBJ1-1, with 7 bases identical to TRBD1. The CDR3 consists of 14 residues. Germline-derived CDR1 and CDR2 are SGHRS and YFSETQ. Trimming at V came to 2 bases and at J to 5 bases, leaving 6 bases not matched to a gene. The CDR3 loop reads CASSLVQGGTEAFF. CDR3 sequence (DNA): TGCGCCAGCAGCTTAGTGCAGGGGGGGACTGAAGCTTTCTTT.

The chain is built from TRBV19 and TRBJ2-5; D is unresolved. This CDR3 is 16 amino acids long. V lost 3 bases and J 1 base, leaving 15 bases between the germline ends. The germline gives CDR1 LNHDA, CDR2 SQIVND (reference sequence). CDR3 in DNA: TGTGCCAGTAGTATTCTGTCTCCCCCCACCCAAGAGACCCAGTACTTC. It is translated as CASSILSPPTQETQYF.

The chain couples TRBV5-6 to TRBJ2-3; D not resolved. V lost 3 bases and J lost 2, with 10 bases in between. Germline V lookup: CDR1 SGHDT, CDR2 YYEEEE. CDR3 length: 14 residues. The CDR3 DNA sequence: TGTGCCAGCAGCTCCTCTCTTTACACAGATACGCAGTATTTT. This translates into CASSSSLYTDTQYF.

The chain employs TRBV3-1 (or the pseudogene TRBV3-2) and TRBJ2-2, with 12 bases matching TRBD2. V was pared by 4 bases and J by 5 bases, with 23 bases of the junction left unmatched. The germline V gene encodes CDR1 LGHDT and CDR2 YNNKEL (reference sequence). This CDR3 spans 22 amino acids. CDR3 loop: CASSPRRALSPSGGARTGELFF. The DNA for the CDR3 is TGTGCCAGCAGCCCCCGTAGGGCACTGAGTCCTAGCGGGGGGGCGCGTACCGGGGAGCTGTTTTTT.

The rearrangement links TRBV9 to TRBJ1-6, with 10 nucleotides matching TRBD1. Trimming took 2 bases from V and 7 from J; bases not matched to a gene: 0. This CDR3 is built from 14 residues. The V gene's germline CDR1 is SGDLS and CDR2 YYNGEE. CDR3 sequence (DNA): TGTGCCAGCAGCGTGGGACAGGGGAATTCACCCCTCCACTTT. Protein product: CASSVGQGNSPLHF.